The entry that follows covers one T cell receptor beta chain sequence. Original handling: Quantification of nucleated cells was approximated via reference gene primer amplification. The protocol was immunoSEQ multiplex PCR, while the TCRdb copy is restricted to in-frame clones and leaves out a portion. For V, J and clone size, that table is used; D and trimming come from the DNA. The data show 50,000 or so clones, more than 70% seen once. The entry originates in a study of blood T cell repertoires in COVID-19. For the study at large: Donors in the United States, Italy and Spain gave samples during acute or convalescent COVID-19.

Germline V gives CDR1 MDHEN, CDR2 SYDVKM. The V gene lost 3 bases and the J gene lost 0 bases, with 12 bases spanning the gap. The length of the CDR3 is 16 residues. The TCR was taken from a woman aged 80 or older with acute or convalescent COVID-19. The specimen was peripheral blood. The chain carries TRBV28 and TRBJ1-3; D gene ambiguous. This chain's CDR3 is CASSLAEIRSGNTIYF. The CDR3 coding sequence is TGTGCCAGCAGTTTGGCGGAGATTCGCTCTGGAAACACCATATATTTT.